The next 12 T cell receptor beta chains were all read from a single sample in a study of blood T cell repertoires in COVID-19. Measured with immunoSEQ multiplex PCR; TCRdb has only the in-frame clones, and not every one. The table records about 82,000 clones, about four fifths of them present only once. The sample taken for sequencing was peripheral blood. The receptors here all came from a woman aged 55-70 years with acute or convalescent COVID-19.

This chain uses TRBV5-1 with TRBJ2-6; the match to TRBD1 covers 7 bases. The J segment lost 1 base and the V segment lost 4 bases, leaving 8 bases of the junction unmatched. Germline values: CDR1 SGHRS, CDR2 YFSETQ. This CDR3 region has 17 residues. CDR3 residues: CASSLRDSLSGANVLTF. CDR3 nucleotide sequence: TGCGCCAGCAGCCTCCGGGACAGCTTATCTGGGGCCAACGTCCTGACTTTC.

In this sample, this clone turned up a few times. The CDR3: CASSLSRDYNSPLHF. As DNA, the CDR3 is TGTGCCAGCAGCTTGAGCAGGGACTATAATTCACCCCTCCACTTT. The rearrangement links TRBV7-2 to TRBJ1-6; D possibly corresponds to TRBD1 (5 bases). Germline CDR1 SGHTA, CDR2 FQGNSA. The CDR3 totals 15 residues. V lost 3 bases, J lost 3 bases, and 9 bases lay in between.

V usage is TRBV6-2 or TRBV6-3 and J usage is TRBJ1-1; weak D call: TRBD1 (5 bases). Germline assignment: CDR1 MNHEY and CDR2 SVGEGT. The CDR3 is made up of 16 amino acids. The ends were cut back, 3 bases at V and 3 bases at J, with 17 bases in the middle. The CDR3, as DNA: TGTGCCAGCAGTTATCAGGCAGGGTATGTGGACACTGAAGCTTTCTTT. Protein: CASSYQAGYVDTEAFF.

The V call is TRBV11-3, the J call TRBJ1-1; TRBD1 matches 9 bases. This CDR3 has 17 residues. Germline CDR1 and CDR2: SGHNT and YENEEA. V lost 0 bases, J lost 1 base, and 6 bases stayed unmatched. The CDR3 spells CASSLDGTGRANTEAFF. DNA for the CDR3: TGTGCCAGCAGCTTAGACGGGACAGGGCGGGCGAACACTGAAGCTTTCTTT.

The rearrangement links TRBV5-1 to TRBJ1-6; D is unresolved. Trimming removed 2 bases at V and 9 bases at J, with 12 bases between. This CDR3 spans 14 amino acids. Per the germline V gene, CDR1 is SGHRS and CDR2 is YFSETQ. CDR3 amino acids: CASSFPETGSPLHF. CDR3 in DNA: TGCGCCAGCAGCTTCCCAGAGACGGGTTCACCCCTCCACTTT.

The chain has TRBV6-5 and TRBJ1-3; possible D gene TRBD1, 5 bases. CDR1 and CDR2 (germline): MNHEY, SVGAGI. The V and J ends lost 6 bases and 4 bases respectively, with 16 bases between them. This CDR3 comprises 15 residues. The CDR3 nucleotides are TGTGCCAGCAGGCCACGGCAGGGATCAGGAAACACCATATATTTT. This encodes CASRPRQGSGNTIYF.

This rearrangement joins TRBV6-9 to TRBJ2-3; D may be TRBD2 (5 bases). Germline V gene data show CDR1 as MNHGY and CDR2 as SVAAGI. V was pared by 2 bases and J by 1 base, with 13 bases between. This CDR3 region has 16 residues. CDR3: CASSYLKEDGTDTQYF. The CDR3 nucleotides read TGTGCCAGCAGTTATCTTAAGGAGGATGGCACAGATACGCAGTATTTT.

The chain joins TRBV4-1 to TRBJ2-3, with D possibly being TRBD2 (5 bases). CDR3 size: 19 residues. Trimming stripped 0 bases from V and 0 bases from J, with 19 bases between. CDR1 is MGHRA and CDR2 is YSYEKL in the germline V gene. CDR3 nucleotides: TGCGCCAGCAGCCAAGAAGCCCCACCCCTAGCAGTTAGCACAGATACGCAGTATTTT. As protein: CASSQEAPPLAVSTDTQYF.

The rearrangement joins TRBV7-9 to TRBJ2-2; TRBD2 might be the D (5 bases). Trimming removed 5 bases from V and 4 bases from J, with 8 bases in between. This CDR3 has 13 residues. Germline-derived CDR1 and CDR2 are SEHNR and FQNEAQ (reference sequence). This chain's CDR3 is CASSLTSTGELFF. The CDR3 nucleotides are TGTGCCAGCAGCCTCACTAGCACCGGGGAGCTGTTTTTT.

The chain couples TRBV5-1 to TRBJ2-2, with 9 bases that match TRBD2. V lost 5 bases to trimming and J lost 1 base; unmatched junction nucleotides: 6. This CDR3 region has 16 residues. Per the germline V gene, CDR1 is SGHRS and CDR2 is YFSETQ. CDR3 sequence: CASSAGGPGNTGELFF. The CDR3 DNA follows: TGCGCCAGCAGTGCGGGGGGGCCGGGGAACACCGGGGAGCTGTTTTTT.

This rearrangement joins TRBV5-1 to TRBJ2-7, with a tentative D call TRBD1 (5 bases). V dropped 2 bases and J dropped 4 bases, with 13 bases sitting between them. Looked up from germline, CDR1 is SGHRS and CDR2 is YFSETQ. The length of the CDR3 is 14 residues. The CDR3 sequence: CASSLSARVYEQYF. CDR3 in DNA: TGCGCCAGCAGCTTAAGCGCCAGGGTATACGAGCAGTACTTC.

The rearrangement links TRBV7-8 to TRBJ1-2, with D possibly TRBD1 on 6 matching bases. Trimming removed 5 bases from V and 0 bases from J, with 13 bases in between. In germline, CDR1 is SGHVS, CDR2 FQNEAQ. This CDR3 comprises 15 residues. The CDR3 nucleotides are TGTGCCAGCAGCCCACAGGGCCCAGCTAACTATGGCTACACCTTC. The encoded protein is CASSPQGPANYGYTF. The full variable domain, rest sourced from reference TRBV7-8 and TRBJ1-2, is GAGVSQSPRYKVAKRGQDVALRCDPISGHVSLFWYQQALGQGPEFLTYFQNEAQLDKSGLPSDRFFAERPEGSVSTLKIQRTQQEDSAVYLCASSPQGPANYGYTFGSGTRLTVV.